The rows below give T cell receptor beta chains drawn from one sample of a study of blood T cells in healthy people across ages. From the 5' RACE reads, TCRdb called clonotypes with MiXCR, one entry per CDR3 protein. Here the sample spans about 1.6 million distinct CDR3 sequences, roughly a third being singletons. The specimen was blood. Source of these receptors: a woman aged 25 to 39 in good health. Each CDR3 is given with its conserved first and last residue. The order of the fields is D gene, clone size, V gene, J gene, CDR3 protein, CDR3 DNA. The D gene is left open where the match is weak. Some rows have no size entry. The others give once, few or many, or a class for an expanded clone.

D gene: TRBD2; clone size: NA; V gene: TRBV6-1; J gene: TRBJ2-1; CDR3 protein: CASSEALQILAGGPTGDEQFF; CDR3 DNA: TGTGCCAGCAGTGAAGCGCTCCAAATCTTAGCGGGAGGGCCGACCGGCGATGAGCAGTTCTTC
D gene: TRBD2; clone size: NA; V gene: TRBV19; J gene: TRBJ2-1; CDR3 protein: CATLPTSGAGDEQFF; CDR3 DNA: TGTGCCACGCTGCCTACTAGCGGGGCGGGGGATGAGCAGTTCTTC
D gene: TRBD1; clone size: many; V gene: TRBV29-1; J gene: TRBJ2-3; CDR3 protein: CSAGTAVPADTQYF; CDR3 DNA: TGCAGCGCCGGGACAGCGGTACCGGCAGATACGCAGTATTTT
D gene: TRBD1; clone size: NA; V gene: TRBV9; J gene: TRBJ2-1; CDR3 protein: CASSGDRDTKFVYNEQFF; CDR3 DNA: TGTGCCAGCAGCGGAGACAGGGATACCAAGTTTGTATACAATGAGCAGTTCTTC
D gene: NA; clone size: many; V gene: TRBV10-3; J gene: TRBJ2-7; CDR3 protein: CATRGSNLEQYF; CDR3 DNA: TGTGCCACCCGGGGTAGTAATCTCGAGCAGTACTTC
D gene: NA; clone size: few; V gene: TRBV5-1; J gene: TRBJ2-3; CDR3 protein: CASRGDSPDTQYF; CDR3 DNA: TGCGCCAGCAGGGGGGACTCGCCGGATACGCAGTATTTT
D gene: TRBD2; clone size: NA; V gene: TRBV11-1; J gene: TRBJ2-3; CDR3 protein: CANSGAGTSGREVRYTQYF; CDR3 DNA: TGTGCCAACAGCGGAGCCGGGACTAGCGGGAGGGAGGTCCGATATACGCAGTATTTT
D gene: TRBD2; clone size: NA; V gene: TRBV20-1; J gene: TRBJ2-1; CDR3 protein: CSAKSQRLAFSDAQFF; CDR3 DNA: TGCAGTGCTAAATCCCAGAGACTAGCGTTTAGCGATGCGCAGTTCTTC
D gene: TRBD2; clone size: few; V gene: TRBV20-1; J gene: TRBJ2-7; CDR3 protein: CSANGGSSYEQYF; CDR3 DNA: TGCAGTGCTAACGGCGGGAGCTCCTACGAGCAGTACTTC
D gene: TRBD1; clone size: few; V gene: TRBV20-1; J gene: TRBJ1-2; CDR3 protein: CSARWTGGLANYGYTF; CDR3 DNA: TGCAGTGCTAGGTGGACAGGGGGCCTGGCAAACTATGGCTACACCTTC
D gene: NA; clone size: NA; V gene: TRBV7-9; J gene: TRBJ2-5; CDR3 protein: CASISFPRDGQETQYF; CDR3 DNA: TGTGCCAGCATCTCTTTCCCTCGGGACGGGCAAGAGACCCAGTACTTC
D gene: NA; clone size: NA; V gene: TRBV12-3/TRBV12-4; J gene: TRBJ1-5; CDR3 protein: CASSLGDFQPQHF; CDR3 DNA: TGTGCCAGCAGTTTAGGTGATTTTCAGCCCCAGCATTTT
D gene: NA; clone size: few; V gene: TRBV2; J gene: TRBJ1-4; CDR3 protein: CASGETVPEKLFF; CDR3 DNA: TGTGCCAGCGGAGAGACCGTGCCTGAAAAACTGTTTTTT
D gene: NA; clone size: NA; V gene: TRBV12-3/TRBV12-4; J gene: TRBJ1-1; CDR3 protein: CASSLLGLEAFF; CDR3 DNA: TGTGCCAGCAGTTTATTAGGTCTCGAAGCTTTCTTT
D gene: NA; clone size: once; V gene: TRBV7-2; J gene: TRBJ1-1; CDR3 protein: CARSLRGATEAFF; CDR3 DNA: TGTGCCAGGAGCTTACGAGGGGCCACTGAAGCTTTCTTT
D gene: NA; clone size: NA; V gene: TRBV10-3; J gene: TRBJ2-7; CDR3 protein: CATSEGVSGDEQYF; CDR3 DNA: TGTGCCACCAGTGAAGGGGTTTCGGGGGACGAGCAGTACTTC
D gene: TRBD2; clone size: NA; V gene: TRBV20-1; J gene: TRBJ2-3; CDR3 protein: CSATPRLAGGTDTQYF; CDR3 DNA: TGCAGTGCAACCCCCCGACTAGCGGGGGGCACAGATACGCAGTATTTT
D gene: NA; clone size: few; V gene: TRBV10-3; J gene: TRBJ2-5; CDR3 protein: CAISGWEETQYF; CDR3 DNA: TGTGCCATCAGTGGGTGGGAAGAGACCCAGTACTTC
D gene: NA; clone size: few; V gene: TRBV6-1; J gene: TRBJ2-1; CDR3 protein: CASSENLEGNEQFF; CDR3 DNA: TGTGCCAGCAGTGAGAACTTAGAGGGGAATGAGCAGTTCTTC
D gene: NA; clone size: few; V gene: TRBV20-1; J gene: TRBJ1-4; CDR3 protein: CSATQATNEKLFF; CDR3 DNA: TGCAGTGCCACACAAGCAACTAATGAAAAACTGTTTTTT
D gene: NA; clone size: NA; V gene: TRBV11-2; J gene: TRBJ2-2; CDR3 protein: CASSLRANTGELFF; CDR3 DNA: TGTGCCAGCAGCTTGAGGGCGAACACCGGGGAGCTGTTTTTT
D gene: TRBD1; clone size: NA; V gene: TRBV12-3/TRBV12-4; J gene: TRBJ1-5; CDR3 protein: CASSLKGAQPQHF; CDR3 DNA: TGTGCCAGCAGTTTAAAGGGGGCTCAGCCCCAGCATTTT
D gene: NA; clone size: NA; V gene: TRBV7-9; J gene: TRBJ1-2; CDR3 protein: CASSSSRGPGYGYTF; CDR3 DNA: TGTGCCAGCAGCTCTTCCCGGGGCCCGGGCTATGGCTACACCTTC
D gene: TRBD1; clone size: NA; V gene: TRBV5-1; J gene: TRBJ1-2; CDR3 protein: CASSGVGQSTF; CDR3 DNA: TGCGCCAGCAGCGGGGTGGGACAGTCCACCTTC
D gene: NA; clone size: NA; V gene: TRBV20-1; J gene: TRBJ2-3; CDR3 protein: CSAERAADTQYF; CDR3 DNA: TGCAGTGCGGAACGCGCTGCAGATACGCAGTATTTT
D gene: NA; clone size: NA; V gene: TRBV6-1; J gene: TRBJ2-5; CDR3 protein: CASTRMQGGTQYF; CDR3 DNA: TGTGCCAGCACCAGAATGCAGGGCGGGACCCAGTACTTC
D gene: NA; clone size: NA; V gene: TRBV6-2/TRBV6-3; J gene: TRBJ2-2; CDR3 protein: CASSFPGGRSNTGELFF; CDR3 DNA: TGTGCCAGCAGTTTCCCGGGGGGCAGATCGAACACCGGGGAGCTGTTTTTT
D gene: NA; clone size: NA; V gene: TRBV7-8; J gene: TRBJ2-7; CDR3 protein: CASNLAGTDEQYF; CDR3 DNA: TGTGCCAGCAACTTGGCAGGGACGGACGAGCAGTACTTC
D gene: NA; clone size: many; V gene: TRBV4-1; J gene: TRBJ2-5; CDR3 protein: CASSHPPGRKKETQYF; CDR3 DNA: TGCGCCAGCAGCCACCCACCGGGACGGAAAAAAGAGACCCAGTACTTC
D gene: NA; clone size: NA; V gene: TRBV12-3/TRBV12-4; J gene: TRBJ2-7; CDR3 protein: CASSLRQLSYEQYF; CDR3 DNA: TGTGCCAGCAGCTTGAGGCAGCTTAGCTACGAGCAGTACTTC
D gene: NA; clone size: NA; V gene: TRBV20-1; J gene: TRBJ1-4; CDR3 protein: CSARVTTSSGNEKLFF; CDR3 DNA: TGCAGTGCTAGAGTGACAACCAGCTCAGGCAATGAAAAACTGTTTTTT
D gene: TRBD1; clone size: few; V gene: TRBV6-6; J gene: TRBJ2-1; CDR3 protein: CASSSRQGNAYNEQFF; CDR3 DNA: TGTGCCAGCAGTTCAAGACAGGGGAACGCCTACAATGAGCAGTTCTTC
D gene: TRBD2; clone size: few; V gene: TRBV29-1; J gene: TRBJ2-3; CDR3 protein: CSVGLARADTQYF; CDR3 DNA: TGCAGCGTGGGACTAGCTAGGGCAGATACGCAGTATTTT
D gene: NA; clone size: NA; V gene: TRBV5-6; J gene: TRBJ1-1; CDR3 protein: CASSYLAGSNMNTEAFF; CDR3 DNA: TGTGCCAGCAGTTATCTTGCCGGGAGCAACATGAACACTGAAGCTTTCTTT
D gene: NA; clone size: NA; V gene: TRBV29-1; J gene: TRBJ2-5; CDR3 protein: CSVEASMEETQYF; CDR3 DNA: TGCAGCGTTGAGGCTAGCATGGAGGAGACCCAGTACTTC
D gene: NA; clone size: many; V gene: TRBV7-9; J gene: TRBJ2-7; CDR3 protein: CASSVGRANEQYF; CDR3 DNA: TGTGCCAGCAGCGTTGGGAGAGCCAACGAGCAGTACTTC
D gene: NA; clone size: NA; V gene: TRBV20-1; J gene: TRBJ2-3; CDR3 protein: CSARDGPAPVTDTQYF; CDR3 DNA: TGCAGTGCTAGAGATGGCCCAGCGCCCGTCACAGATACGCAGTATTTT
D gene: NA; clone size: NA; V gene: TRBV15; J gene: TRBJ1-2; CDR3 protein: CATSSRRHYGHTF; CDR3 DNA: TGTGCCACCAGCTCACGGCGACACTATGGCCACACCTTC
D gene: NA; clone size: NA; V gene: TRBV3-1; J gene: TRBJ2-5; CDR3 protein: CASSPSDSYGQETQYF; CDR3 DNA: TGTGCCAGCAGCCCCTCGGACAGCTACGGACAAGAGACCCAGTACTTC
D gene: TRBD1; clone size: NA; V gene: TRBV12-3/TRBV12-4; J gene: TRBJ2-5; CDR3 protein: CASSPTGPRHYKQYF; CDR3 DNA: TGTGCCAGCAGTCCGACAGGGCCTAGACACTACAAGCAGTACTTC